Listed here are 28 T cell receptor beta chains from one sample, sequenced in a study of T cell responses to AZD1222 COVID-19 vaccine. The data were produced by immunoSEQ multiplex PCR, yet TCRdb's version contains in-frame clones alone and is incomplete. The sample has tens of thousands of clones, roughly 80% seen once. The sequencing used peripheral blood, collected on day 0 of AZD1222 vaccination. These receptors originate from an adult in good health.

J is TRBJ1-1 and V is TRBV6-2 or TRBV6-3, with D tentatively TRBD1 (6 bases). The V end was cut by 4 bases, the J end by 1 base, with 10 bases between. Germline V CDR1 and CDR2: MNHEY, SVGEGT. This CDR3 region has 14 residues. As DNA, the CDR3 is TGTGCCAGCAGTTTTGGACAGACGAACACTGAAGCTTTCTTT. Its translation is CASSFGQTNTEAFF.

The V and J genes are TRBV5-5 and TRBJ1-1; D uncertain. V lost 4 bases, J lost 1 base, and 11 bases lay in between. The length of the CDR3 is 14 residues. The germline CDR1 and CDR2 sequences are SGHKS and YYEKEE (reference sequence). In nucleotides, the CDR3 is TGTGCCAGCAGCCCTCTCGGGCAGAACACTGAAGCTTTCTTT. As protein: CASSPLGQNTEAFF.

This clone was counted between two and nine times. V gene TRBV5-4 combines with J gene TRBJ1-3, with D possibly TRBD1 on 5 matching bases. The germline V and J ends were trimmed by 2 bases and 4 bases, with 13 bases remaining between them. Germline loops: CDR1 SGHNT, CDR2 YYREEE (reference sequence). This CDR3 has 15 amino acids. The CDR3 region has the DNA TGTGCCAGCAGCTTCCAGGGCGCGCGGGGAAACACCATATATTTT. Translated, it gives CASSFQGARGNTIYF.

The chain is built from TRBV28 and TRBJ1-5, with D perhaps TRBD1 (5 bases). The germline CDR1 and CDR2 sequences are MDHEN and SYDVKM. The CDR3 contains 13 residues. Trimming took off 4 bases at V and 7 bases at J, with 11 bases between the two ends. CDR3 protein: CASSSRQHQPQHF. CDR3 DNA sequence: TGTGCCAGCAGTTCACGACAGCACCAGCCCCAGCATTTT.

The chain employs TRBV2 and TRBJ1-2, with unresolved D. The germline CDR1 and CDR2 sequences are SNHLY and FYNNEI. The CDR3 is made up of 11 amino acids. Trimming took off 3 bases at V and 8 bases at J, with 7 bases between the two ends. CDR3 nucleotide sequence: TGTGCCAGCAGTGAGCAGGCCGGCTACACCTTC. Encoded protein: CASSEQAGYTF.

This clone was recorded a few times. The V call is TRBV7-9, the J call TRBJ2-1, with D unresolved. Germline loops: CDR1 SEHNR, CDR2 FQNEAQ (reference sequence). The CDR3 contains 14 residues. Trimming removed 6 bases at V and 0 bases at J, with 9 bases between. CDR3 in amino acids: CASRGQSSYNEQFF. CDR3 bases: TGTGCCAGCAGAGGCCAAAGCTCCTACAATGAGCAGTTCTTC.

The chain recombines TRBV18 with TRBJ1-1, with a tentative D call TRBD1 (5 bases). The CDR3 length is 12 residues. Germline loops: CDR1 KGHSH, CDR2 LQKENI. Trimming stripped 1 base from V and 7 bases from J, with 7 bases between. This chain's CDR3 is CASSPRRGEAFF. The CDR3 DNA is TGTGCCAGCTCACCACGGAGGGGTGAAGCTTTCTTT.

The rearrangement uses TRBV2 and TRBJ2-5; the D gene could be TRBD1 or TRBD2 (5 bases each). From germline, CDR1 is SNHLY and CDR2 FYNNEI. This CDR3 has 16 amino acids. Trimming stripped 2 bases from V and 4 bases from J, with 17 bases between. In nucleotides, the CDR3 is TGTGCCAGCAGTGAATTGGGGACGGGGCCCCCAGAGACCCAGTACTTC. It is translated as CASSELGTGPPETQYF.

V and J are TRBV3-1 (or the pseudogene TRBV3-2) and TRBJ2-7, with D perhaps matching TRBD1 (5 bases). CDR1 and CDR2 (germline): LGHDT, YNNKEL (reference sequence). This CDR3 has 15 amino acids. With 1 base removed from V and 0 bases from J, the gap between germline ends came to 10 bases. The chain's CDR3 is CASSQASRASYEQYF. CDR3 sequence (DNA): TGTGCCAGCAGCCAAGCAAGCAGGGCCTCCTACGAGCAGTACTTC.

This chain uses TRBV27 with TRBJ2-5; the D gene is possibly TRBD2 (6 bases). The CDR3 length is 14 residues. Trimming left V 2 bases short and J 5 bases short, with 12 bases between. Germline CDR1 MNHEY, CDR2 SMNVEV (reference sequence). CDR3 protein: CASSLNSGRETQYF. The CDR3 DNA sequence: TGTGCCAGCAGTTTAAATTCTGGGAGGGAGACCCAGTACTTC.

This chain links TRBV21-1 with TRBJ1-2. TRBV21-1 is a pseudogene. This CDR3 is built from 15 residues. CDR3 residues: CASSLTPGRVYGYTF. The CDR3 DNA sequence: TGTGCCAGCAGCCTTACCCCAGGGAGAGTCTATGGCTACACCTTC.

This sequence joins TRBV10-3 and TRBJ1-3; 9 bases are a match to TRBD1. The CDR3 extends over 14 amino acids. From germline, CDR1 is ENHRY and CDR2 SYGVKD. Trimming took 6 bases from V and 0 from J; bases not matched to a gene: 0. In DNA, the CDR3 is TGTGCCATCAGGGACAGGGGCTCTGGAAACACCATATATTTT. It encodes CAIRDRGSGNTIYF.

The chain employs TRBV12-5 and TRBJ1-1; D ambiguous. The CDR3 spans 13 residues. V was clipped by 3 bases and J by 1 base, with 6 bases between them. Germline V gene sequence: CDR1 LGHNT, CDR2 FRNRAP. The CDR3 spells CASGFDGNTEAFF. The CDR3 bases are TGTGCTAGTGGTTTTGATGGGAACACTGAAGCTTTCTTT. Combining the CDR3 with reference TRBV12-5 and TRBJ1-1 gives the whole variable domain DARVTQTPRHKVTEMGQEVTMRCQPILGHNTVFWYRQTMMQGLELLAYFRNRAPLDDSGMPKDRFSAEMPDATLATLKIQPSEPRDSAVYFCASGFDGNTEAFFGQGTRLTVV.

The rearrangement links TRBV3-1 (or the pseudogene TRBV3-2) to TRBJ2-1; 11 bases line up with TRBD2. The CDR3 covers 17 residues. Germline CDR1 reads LGHDT; CDR2 reads YNNKEL (reference sequence). Losses at the gene ends were 2 bases for V and 6 bases for J; bases not matched to a gene: 9. CDR3 amino acids: CASSQRTRLAGINEQFF. DNA of the CDR3: TGTGCCAGCAGCCAAAGGACGCGACTAGCGGGGATCAATGAGCAGTTCTTC.

The CDR3: CASGTGATRSPLHF. Written as DNA, the CDR3 is TGTGCCAGCGGGACAGGCGCCACGAGATCACCCCTCCACTTT. The genes are TRBV11-2 and TRBJ1-6; TRBD1 aligns across 8 bases. Germline V gene data show CDR1 as SGHAT and CDR2 as FQNNGV. CDR3 length equals 14 residues. V trimming: 8 bases; J trimming: 10 bases; junction bases outside the gene matches: 10.

The chain couples TRBV6-2 or TRBV6-3 to TRBJ1-1; D not certain. Trimming took 0 bases from V and 1 from J, leaving 9 bases between them. Germline V CDR1 and CDR2: MNHEY, SVGEGT. This CDR3 has 15 residues. The CDR3 is CASSYSPPWNTEAFF. The CDR3 coding sequence is TGTGCCAGCAGTTACTCCCCCCCTTGGAACACTGAAGCTTTCTTT.

The chain recombines TRBV6-5 with TRBJ1-2; TRBD1 agrees at 7 bases. Germline V gene sequence: CDR1 MNHEY, CDR2 SVGAGI. This CDR3 is 15 amino acids long. The V segment lost 8 bases and the J segment 6 bases; nucleotides outside the gene matches: 15. The DNA for the CDR3 is TGTGCCAGCTCCGGGACAGCCGTTTCTAGCGATGGCTACACCTTC. Encoded protein: CASSGTAVSSDGYTF.

The V and J genes are TRBV30 and TRBJ1-1; no definite D call. Germline V gene data show CDR1 as GTSNPN and CDR2 as SVGIG (reference sequence). Deletions cut 5 bases from V and 11 bases from J, with 9 bases between. The length of the CDR3 is 9 residues. The CDR3 coding sequence is TGTGCCTGGGGCGCCATGGCTTTCTTT. Its protein product is CAWGAMAFF.

V is TRBV18 and J is TRBJ2-7; D unresolved. V gave up 4 bases and J gave up 3 bases, with 10 bases separating them. The CDR3 consists of 13 residues. The germline CDR1 and CDR2 sequences are KGHSH and LQKENI. The CDR3, as DNA: TGTGCCAGCTCACGAGACCTATTCTACGAGCAGTACTTC. As protein: CASSRDLFYEQYF.

V and J are TRBV7-2 and TRBJ2-3; D unclear. The germline V gene encodes CDR1 SGHTA and CDR2 FQGNSA. The CDR3 covers 14 residues. V lost 5 bases, J lost 4 bases, and 13 bases lay in between. DNA for the CDR3: TGTGCCAGCAGCCCACGTTGGGCGGCAGATACGCAGTATTTT. Protein: CASSPRWAADTQYF.

This chain connects TRBV18 to TRBJ1-1; TRBD1 matches 9 bases. This CDR3 is built from 14 residues. Germline V gives CDR1 KGHSH, CDR2 LQKENI. V trimming: 6 bases; J trimming: 4 bases; junction bases outside the gene matches: 6. The CDR3 DNA follows: TGTGCCAGCTCCCGGGACAGGGCCGGCACTGAAGCTTTCTTT. This sequence encodes CASSRDRAGTEAFF.

This chain uses TRBV5-6 with TRBJ1-2; D unresolved. This CDR3 comprises 12 residues. The V gene's germline CDR1 is SGHDT and CDR2 YYEEEE. Trimming took 3 bases from V and 8 from J, leaving 11 bases between them. In DNA form, the CDR3 reads TGTGCCAGCAGCTCCGGACTGACGGGCTACACCTTC. Encoded protein: CASSSGLTGYTF.

This chain links TRBV10-2 with TRBJ2-2; 11 bases agree with TRBD2. Germline assignment: CDR1 WSHSY and CDR2 SAAADI. J was trimmed by 1 base and V by 3 bases; bases with no gene match: 7. This CDR3 comprises 18 residues. The CDR3 region is CASSDPGLAGQNTGELFF. The CDR3, as DNA: TGCGCCAGCAGTGATCCCGGACTAGCGGGCCAGAACACCGGGGAGCTGTTTTTT.

This chain connects TRBV4-2 to TRBJ2-6; D is undetermined. Deletions cut 3 bases from V and 2 bases from J, with 11 bases between. The CDR3 consists of 16 residues. CDR1 and CDR2 (germline): LGHNA, YNFKEQ. CDR3 loop: CASSQRPGAGANVLTF. The CDR3 DNA is TGTGCCAGCAGCCAGAGGCCGGGCGCTGGGGCCAACGTCCTGACTTTC.

The V and J genes are TRBV6-2 or TRBV6-3 and TRBJ2-1; possibly TRBD1 for D (5 bases). This CDR3 region has 13 residues. V was trimmed by 4 bases and J by 3 bases, leaving 7 bases between them. The germline V gene encodes CDR1 MNHEY and CDR2 SVGEGT. The CDR3 DNA sequence: TGTGCCAGCAGTTTCGACAGCTACAATGAGCAGTTCTTC. This sequence encodes CASSFDSYNEQFF.

The V gene is TRBV29-1, the J gene TRBJ2-5; TRBD1 is a possible D gene (6 bases). Germline CDR1 and CDR2: SQVTM and ANQGSEA. The CDR3 is 13 amino acids. V was cut by 6 bases and J by 4 bases, with 15 bases left in between. CDR3 sequence reads: CSVAGVPRETQYF. CDR3 coding DNA: TGCAGCGTAGCAGGGGTCCCCCGAGAGACCCAGTACTTC.

The chain joins TRBV27 to TRBJ1-1; 10 positions agree with TRBD1. Germline V gene sequence: CDR1 MNHEY, CDR2 SMNVEV (reference sequence). The V segment lost 4 bases and the J segment 1 base; nucleotides outside the gene matches: 12. This CDR3 spans 18 amino acids. CDR3 amino acids: CASSSIPGTGVSNTEAFF. In DNA, the CDR3 is TGTGCCAGCAGTTCGATTCCCGGGACAGGGGTCTCGAACACTGAAGCTTTCTTT.

The gene calls are TRBV11-2 and TRBJ1-5; 8 bases fit TRBD1. Germline V CDR1 and CDR2: SGHAT, FQNNGV. The trim removed 4 bases at V and 4 bases at J, leaving 3 bases unmatched. The CDR3 length is 14 residues. The CDR3 region is CASSWGTGNQPQHF. The CDR3 DNA sequence: TGTGCCAGCAGCTGGGGGACAGGTAATCAGCCCCAGCATTTT.